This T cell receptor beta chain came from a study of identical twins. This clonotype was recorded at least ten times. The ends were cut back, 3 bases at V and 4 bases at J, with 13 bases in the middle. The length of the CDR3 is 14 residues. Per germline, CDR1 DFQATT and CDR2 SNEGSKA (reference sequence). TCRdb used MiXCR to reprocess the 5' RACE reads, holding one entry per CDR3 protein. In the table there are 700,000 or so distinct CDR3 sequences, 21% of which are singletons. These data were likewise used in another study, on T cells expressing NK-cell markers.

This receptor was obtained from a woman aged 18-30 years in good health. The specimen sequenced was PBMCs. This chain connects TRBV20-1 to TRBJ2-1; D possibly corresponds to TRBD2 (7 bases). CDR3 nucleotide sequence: TGCAGTGCTAGGGCGGGGGCCCTATACAATGAGCAGTTCTTC. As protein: CSARAGALYNEQFF.